A single sample is the source of the 22 T cell receptor beta chains below, sequenced in a study of CD8 T cells in ankylosing spondylitis. TCRdb called the 5' RACE reads again in MiXCR, with one record for every CDR3 protein. The sample consists of roughly 190,000 distinct CDR3 sequences, over 10% of them appearing once. Sequencing input: blood, either unsorted or a sorted T cell fraction (not recorded which). The receptors originated from a male donor with ankylosing spondylitis or in good health (not recorded which).

The table lists this clonotype with many counts. The chain carries TRBV11-2 and TRBJ2-1, with TRBD2 matching 7 bases. Germline V CDR1 and CDR2: SGHAT, FQNNGV. The CDR3 has 18 amino acids. Trimming removed 1 base from V and 1 base from J; junction bases left unmatched: 10. DNA for the CDR3: TGTGCCAGCAGCTTAGTAACTAGCGAGAGTAGTTCCTACAATGAGCAGTTCTTC. It encodes CASSLVTSESSSYNEQFF.

The table lists this clonotype with a few counts. The chain employs TRBV30 and TRBJ2-3; TRBD2 agrees at 7 bases. The germline gives CDR1 GTSNPN, CDR2 SVGIG (reference sequence). V trimming: 2 bases; J trimming: 5 bases; junction bases outside the gene matches: 7. This CDR3 contains 14 residues. This CDR3 is CAWSIVAGGDTQYF. CDR3 DNA: TGTGCCTGGAGTATCGTAGCGGGTGGAGATACGCAGTATTTT.

Only a few counts were recorded for this clonotype. The rearrangement links TRBV7-9 to TRBJ2-7, with 10 bases fitting TRBD1. Germline V gives CDR1 SEHNR, CDR2 FQNEAQ (reference sequence). The CDR3 has 16 residues. V lost 6 bases and J lost 5; bases outside the gene matches: 13. The CDR3 DNA is TGTGCCAGCAGTCTGGACCCGGGACAGGGGTTCCACGAGCAGTACTTC. Protein product: CASSLDPGQGFHEQYF.

The V call is TRBV9, the J call TRBJ2-7; D may correspond to TRBD1 or TRBD2 (5 bases each). CDR1 is SGDLS and CDR2 is YYNGEE in the germline V gene. The CDR3 covers 14 residues. The V and J ends lost 5 bases and 2 bases respectively, with 14 bases between them. The CDR3, as DNA: TGTGCCAGCAGTAAGGGACGATCGACCTACGAGCAGTACTTC. Encoded protein: CASSKGRSTYEQYF.

The chain uses TRBV28 and TRBJ2-6; maybe TRBD2 (6 bases). The CDR3 loop spans 16 amino acids. Deletions cut 3 bases from V and 0 bases from J, with 9 bases between. The V gene's germline CDR1 is MDHEN and CDR2 SYDVKM. In nucleotides, the CDR3 is TGTGCCAGCAGTTTTGAGGGACTCTCTGGGGCCAACGTCCTGACTTTC. Translating it yields CASSFEGLSGANVLTF.

This clonotype was seen more than once but under ten times. The chain joins TRBV19 to TRBJ1-5; D remains ambiguous. This CDR3 is 15 amino acids long. V gave up 4 bases and J gave up 3 bases, with 13 bases separating them. The V gene's germline CDR1 is LNHDA and CDR2 SQIVND (reference sequence). CDR3 region: CASSRSPHVNQPQHF. For the CDR3, the DNA is TGTGCCAGTAGTAGGTCCCCACACGTCAATCAGCCCCAGCATTTT.

The chain uses TRBV15 and TRBJ2-5, with 9 bases that match TRBD2. The length of the CDR3 is 15 residues. The V gene's germline CDR1 is LNHNV and CDR2 YYDKDF (reference sequence). Unmatched junction bases numbered 5, after V lost 1 base and J lost 5 bases. The CDR3 DNA reads as TGTGCCACCAGCAGAGCGCTAGCGGGACGGGAGACCCAGTACTTC. This sequence encodes CATSRALAGRETQYF.

This clonotype has more than one count but fewer than ten. The chain couples TRBV7-2 to TRBJ2-1, with TRBD2 matching over 12 bases. The CDR3 contains 17 residues. Germline CDR1 is SGHTA and CDR2 is FQGNSA. V gave up 2 bases and J gave up 2 bases; unmatched junction bases: 4. CDR3 nucleotides: TGTGCCAGCAGCTTACTAGCGGGGGGGTCCCCCTACAATGAGCAGTTCTTC. Its protein is CASSLLAGGSPYNEQFF.

The chain has TRBV5-1 and TRBJ2-7; 9 nucleotides match TRBD1. Germline V gene data show CDR1 as SGHRS and CDR2 as YFSETQ. With V trimmed by 2 bases and J by 2 bases, 5 bases remained unmatched. CDR3 length equals 15 residues. Here the CDR3 DNA reads TGCGCCAGCAGCTTCGGACAGGGGACCCCCTACGAGCAGTACTTC. Translation: CASSFGQGTPYEQYF.

This clonotype appeared a few times. The rearrangement joins TRBV5-6 to TRBJ2-7, with D possibly TRBD2 on 5 matching bases. The CDR3 sequence is 14 residues long. Trimming cost V 0 bases and J 4 bases, with 11 bases left between them. Germline V gene data show CDR1 as SGHDT and CDR2 as YYEEEE. CDR3: CASSLALADYEQYF. The DNA for the CDR3 is TGTGCCAGCAGCTTGGCCCTAGCAGATTACGAGCAGTACTTC. The complete variable domain, with remaining parts taken from reference TRBV5-6 and TRBJ2-7, reads DAGVTQSPTHLIKTRGQQVTLRCSPKSGHDTVSWYQQALGQGPQFIFQYYEEEERQRGNFPDRFSGHQFPNYSSELNVNALLLGDSALYLCASSLALADYEQYFGPGTRLTVT.

CDR3 residues: CASSFFRGQWSEAEQYF. The CDR3 coding sequence is TGTGCCAGCAGCTTTTTCCGGGGACAGTGGTCGGAGGCCGAGCAGTACTTC. V and J are TRBV7-9 and TRBJ2-7, with 7 bases fitting TRBD1. Germline CDR1 and CDR2: SEHNR and FQNEAQ (reference sequence). CDR3 size: 17 residues. V dropped 3 bases and J dropped 6; count of bases not matched to a gene: 17.

V gene TRBV30 combines with J gene TRBJ2-4; D is tentatively TRBD1 or TRBD2 (6 bases each). The germline CDR1 and CDR2 sequences are GTSNPN and SVGIG (reference sequence). Trimming left V 0 bases short and J 0 bases short, with 12 bases between. The CDR3 has 16 residues. The CDR3 region is CAWSVEGETAKNIQYF. CDR3 coding DNA: TGTGCCTGGAGTGTGGAGGGGGAGACAGCCAAAAACATTCAGTACTTC.

This clonotype was recorded at least ten times. The V and J genes are TRBV11-2 and TRBJ2-7, with 7 bases fitting TRBD1. CDR1 is SGHAT, CDR2 FQNNGV, per germline. J lost 3 bases, V lost 5 bases, and 7 bases had no gene match. This CDR3 region has 14 residues. DNA of the CDR3: TGTGCCAGCAGCATCCTGGGACAGCTCTACGAGCAGTACTTC. Its protein product is CASSILGQLYEQYF.

This chain connects TRBV4-2 to TRBJ2-3, with a tentative D call TRBD1 (6 bases). From germline, CDR1 is LGHNA and CDR2 YNFKEQ. The CDR3 extends over 14 amino acids. Trimming left V 2 bases short and J 3 bases short, with 9 bases between. The CDR3 coding sequence is TGTGCCAGCAGCCAAATAACAGGGACAGATACGCAGTATTTT. Translating gives CASSQITGTDTQYF.

This clonotype has just a few counts. The V gene is TRBV7-6, the J gene TRBJ2-3; 9 bases fit TRBD1. Per germline, CDR1 SGHVS and CDR2 FNYEAQ. CDR3 size: 18 residues. J gave up 0 bases and V 4 bases, and 11 bases lay outside the gene matches. The chain's CDR3 is CASSSLTGTGTSTDTQYF. The CDR3, as DNA: TGTGCCAGCAGCTCCCTAACCGGGACAGGGACTAGCACAGATACGCAGTATTTT.

The chain combines TRBV12-5 with TRBJ2-1; the D is unclear. V was pared by 2 bases and J by 6 bases, with 5 bases between. The CDR3 covers 12 residues. Per germline, CDR1 LGHNT and CDR2 FRNRAP. CDR3 loop: CASGLLGNEQFF. Here the CDR3 DNA reads TGTGCTAGTGGTTTGCTGGGCAATGAGCAGTTCTTC. Supplemented by reference TRBV12-5 and TRBJ2-1, the full variable domain reads DARVTQTPRHKVTEMGQEVTMRCQPILGHNTVFWYRQTMMQGLELLAYFRNRAPLDDSGMPKDRFSAEMPDATLATLKIQPSEPRDSAVYFCASGLLGNEQFFGPGTRLTVL.

V gene TRBV12-3 or TRBV12-4 combines with J gene TRBJ1-2; D is ambiguous. The CDR3 consists of 14 residues. Trimming took 7 bases from V and 4 from J, leaving 16 bases between them. Here the CDR3 reads CASTTAGTLYGYTF. The DNA for the CDR3 is TGTGCCAGCACTACGGCAGGTACCCTCTATGGCTACACCTTC.

The DNA of the CDR3 is TGTGCCAGCAGTGAAAGGTACACGGACGAAGCTTTCTTT. This codes for CASSERYTDEAFF. The chain uses TRBV2 and TRBJ1-1; D gene uncertain. The CDR3 is 13 amino acids. V was pared by 2 bases and J by 8 bases, with 12 bases between. Germline values: CDR1 SNHLY, CDR2 FYNNEI. The whole variable domain, filled in from reference TRBV2 and TRBJ1-1, reads EPEVTQTPSHQVTQMGQEVILRCVPISNHLYFYWYRQILGQKVEFLVSFYNNEISEKSEIFDDQFSVERPDGSNFTLKIRSTKLEDSAMYFCASSERYTDEAFFGQGTRLTVV.

This chain uses TRBV20-1 with TRBJ2-7, with unresolved D. Trimming stripped 4 bases from V and 0 bases from J, with 7 bases between. Germline CDR1 and CDR2: DFQATT and SNEGSKA (reference sequence). This CDR3 has 12 amino acids. DNA of the CDR3: TGCAGTGCTAAGACTCCCTCCTACGAGCAGTACTTC. Residues: CSAKTPSYEQYF.

This clonotype showed up many times. V is TRBV13 and J is TRBJ2-1; D not resolved. The length of the CDR3 is 14 residues. Germline V lookup: CDR1 PRHDT, CDR2 FYEKMQ (reference sequence). Trimming took off 4 bases at V and 2 bases at J, with 9 bases between the two ends. The CDR3 nucleotides are TGTGCCAGCAGCTCCGACTCGGCCTACAATGAGCAGTTCTTC. Protein product: CASSSDSAYNEQFF.

V usage is TRBV20-1 and J usage is TRBJ1-4; 8 bases map to TRBD1. Germline CDR1 reads DFQATT; CDR2 reads SNEGSKA (reference sequence). Trimming cost V 0 bases and J 8 bases; bases outside gene matches: 8. CDR3 length: 15 residues. CDR3 in DNA: TGCAGTGCTAGAGAAAGGACAGGGCGGGACGAAAAACTGTTTTTT. Translated: CSARERTGRDEKLFF.

V usage is TRBV25-1 and J usage is TRBJ2-1; D unclear. The CDR3 is 16 residues long. V lost 2 bases, J lost 4 bases, and 15 bases lay in between. Germline lookup yields CDR1 MGHDK and CDR2 SYGVNS. The CDR3 loop reads CASSETGSRRYNEQFF. The DNA of the CDR3 is TGTGCCAGCAGTGAAACGGGCAGCCGCCGGTACAATGAGCAGTTCTTC.